The 20 T cell receptor beta chains reported below all come from one sample, sequenced in a study of human T cells and chemical hapten exposure. TCRdb reprocessed the RACE reads via MiXCR and lists one record per CDR3 protein. The sample yields around 120,000 distinct CDR3 sequences, roughly 14% seen once. The time point denotes: pre-sensitization, week 0. As for treatment: therapeutic diphenylcyclopropenone sensitization with weekly scalp DPC. The sample here was whole blood, taken in connection with sensitization to the hapten diphenylcyclopropenone (DPC). The receptor set was obtained from a woman aged 18-29 years with alopecia areata. Some clones in this sample may be carry-over from other donors' samples.

The chain has TRBV28 and TRBJ1-4; D is ambiguous. V was trimmed by 5 bases and J by 3 bases, leaving 10 bases between them. The CDR3 is 14 residues long. The germline gives CDR1 MDHEN, CDR2 SYDVKM. CDR3 nucleotide sequence: TGTGCCAGCAGTACCGGGATTCCTAATGAAAAACTGTTTTTT. It encodes CASSTGIPNEKLFF.

At least ten counts were recorded for this clonotype. This rearrangement joins TRBV7-9 to TRBJ2-7, with D perhaps given as TRBD1 or TRBD2 (5 bases each). V was trimmed by 5 bases and J by 2 bases, leaving 13 bases between them. The CDR3 is 14 residues long. Germline-derived CDR1 and CDR2 are SEHNR and FQNEAQ (reference sequence). In DNA, the CDR3 is TGTGCCAGCAGCCCCCGAGGGGCAACCTACGAGCAGTACTTC. This encodes CASSPRGATYEQYF.

The rearrangement links TRBV3-1 to TRBJ2-7, with D maybe TRBD1 (6 bases). V lost 4 bases and J lost 7, with 14 bases in between. This CDR3 has 13 residues. Germline loops: CDR1 LGHDT, CDR2 YNNKEL (reference sequence). The CDR3 DNA is TGTGCCAGCAGCCCAATCCAGGGGTGGGAGCAGTACTTC. Encoded protein: CASSPIQGWEQYF.

The rearrangement links TRBV20-1 to TRBJ1-1; the D is unclear. V was pared by 0 bases and J by 5 bases, with 7 bases between. Germline V gene data show CDR1 as DFQATT and CDR2 as SNEGSKA (reference sequence). This CDR3 region has 12 residues. CDR3 loop: CSARDAGTEAFF. The CDR3 nucleotides are TGCAGTGCTAGAGATGCGGGAACTGAAGCTTTCTTT.

This clonotype was detected once. The chain joins TRBV7-2 to TRBJ2-7; possible D gene TRBD2, 6 bases. The germline V gene encodes CDR1 SGHTA and CDR2 FQGNSA. The length of the CDR3 is 15 residues. Trimming stripped 1 base from V and 4 bases from J, with 14 bases between. Written as DNA, the CDR3 is TGTGCCAGCAGCTTAGTATTTGGAGGGAAGTACGAGCAGTACTTC. Encoded protein: CASSLVFGGKYEQYF.

The rearrangement uses TRBV12-3 or TRBV12-4 and TRBJ1-4; TRBD1 is a possible D gene (6 bases). The CDR3 length is 14 residues. V was pared by 6 bases and J by 8 bases, with 16 bases between. CDR3 residues: CASSPTGPIEKLFF. The CDR3 nucleotides read TGTGCCAGCAGCCCTACAGGGCCCATCGAAAAACTGTTTTTT.

The chain uses TRBV11-2 and TRBJ2-5; no firm D call. Germline V gene lookup returns CDR1 SGHAT and CDR2 FQNNGV. Trimming took 5 bases from V and 4 from J, leaving 20 bases between them. CDR3 length equals 16 residues. For the CDR3, the DNA is TGTGCCAGCAGCCTCAGTGGCTCGCCCGCCACAGAGACCCAGTACTTC. Translation gives CASSLSGSPATETQYF.

The J gene is TRBJ2-3, the V gene TRBV14, with D possibly being TRBD2 (6 bases). This CDR3 spans 15 amino acids. Between the trimmed V and J ends, which lost 4 bases and 2 bases, there was a span of 13 bases. CDR1 is SGHDN, CDR2 FVKESK, per germline. The CDR3 protein is CASSPGLGVTDTQYF. The CDR3 coding sequence is TGTGCCAGCAGCCCGGGACTGGGTGTCACAGATACGCAGTATTTT.

This clonotype was counted only a few times. This chain connects TRBV11-2 to TRBJ2-7; D is undetermined. The CDR3 loop spans 13 amino acids. CDR1 SGHAT and CDR2 FQNNGV come from the germline V gene. V dropped 5 bases and J dropped 0 bases, with 8 bases sitting between them. CDR3 DNA sequence: TGTGCCAGCAGCGTCGAGGTCTCCTACGAGCAGTACTTC. Its protein is CASSVEVSYEQYF.

This clonotype showed up many times. This chain joins TRBV6-5 and TRBJ1-2; no clear D gene. There are 15 residues in the CDR3. V lost 5 bases, J lost 2 bases, and 15 bases lay in between. Per germline, CDR1 MNHEY and CDR2 SVGAGI. In DNA form, the CDR3 reads TGTGCCAGCAGTAGCCCCCGGGCCGGGAACTATGGCTACACCTTC. This translates into CASSSPRAGNYGYTF.

This clonotype was found a few times. The chain is built from TRBV9 and TRBJ2-7; 10 bases align to TRBD1. The V gene's germline CDR1 is SGDLS and CDR2 YYNGEE. CDR3 length: 16 residues. The junction had 16 bases not matched to a gene; V was cut back by 9 bases and J by 4 bases. The CDR3 reads CATSRMIGTGAYEQYF. The CDR3 nucleotides are TGTGCCACCTCCCGCATGATCGGGACAGGGGCATACGAGCAGTACTTC.

The chain couples TRBV27 to TRBJ2-1, with D possibly being TRBD1 (6 bases). CDR3 length equals 14 residues. Trimming took 3 bases from V and 7 from J, leaving 13 bases between them. CDR1 is MNHEY, CDR2 SMNVEV, per germline (reference sequence). The CDR3 sequence is CASSFRRGWNEQFF. The CDR3 DNA reads TGTGCCAGCAGTTTCCGCAGGGGTTGGAATGAGCAGTTCTTC.

This clonotype turned up a few times. J is TRBJ1-1 and V is TRBV4-1, with TRBD1 as a possible D gene (6 bases). The CDR3 loop spans 15 amino acids. Germline V gene data show CDR1 as MGHRA and CDR2 as YSYEKL. V was pared by 3 bases and J by 2 bases, with 13 bases between. For the CDR3, the DNA is TGCGCCAGCAGCCATCCGGGACACCGAAACACTGAAGCTTTCTTT. Residues: CASSHPGHRNTEAFF.

This clonotype was observed at least ten times. V gene TRBV7-9 combines with J gene TRBJ2-1, with 8 bases aligning to TRBD2. CDR1 is SEHNR, CDR2 FQNEAQ, per germline (reference sequence). The junction had 9 bases not matched to a gene; V was cut back by 4 bases and J by 4 bases. The CDR3 spans 16 residues. CDR3 loop: CASSSSEAGAYNEQFF. The DNA of the CDR3 is TGTGCCAGCAGCTCCTCCGAAGCGGGGGCGTACAATGAGCAGTTCTTC.

The chain joins TRBV20-1 to TRBJ1-1, with 8 bases identical to TRBD1. Looked up from germline, CDR1 is DFQATT and CDR2 is SNEGSKA (reference sequence). The CDR3 has 12 amino acids. V lost 4 bases and J lost 7; bases outside the gene matches: 5. This CDR3 reads CSATRQGSEAFF. As DNA, the CDR3 is TGCAGTGCTACCCGACAGGGGAGTGAAGCTTTCTTT.

This clonotype appeared many times. CDR3 region: CSVVWGDTQYF. In nucleotides, the CDR3 is TGCAGCGTTGTCTGGGGCGATACGCAGTATTTT. This chain uses TRBV29-1 with TRBJ2-3; tentatively, D is TRBD1 (5 bases). CDR3 size: 11 residues. Looked up from germline, CDR1 is SQVTM and CDR2 is ANQGSEA. Trimming took 4 bases from V and 6 from J, leaving 8 bases between them.

This clonotype was seen only a few times. The chain carries TRBV12-2 and TRBJ2-7; the tabulated D call, TRBD1, remains unverified against the DNA. TRBV12-2 is a pseudogene locus. This CDR3 region has 16 residues. The CDR3 DNA sequence: TGTGCAAGTCGCTTAGCCCCGACAGGCTTTGGGTACGAGCAGTACTTC. This gives the protein CASRLAPTGFGYEQYF.

The V call is TRBV11-2, the J call TRBJ2-7; D may be TRBD1 (8 bases). Per the germline V gene, CDR1 is SGHAT and CDR2 is FQNNGV. V was pared by 2 bases and J by 6 bases, with 11 bases between. The CDR3 length is 13 residues. The CDR3 region has the DNA TGTGCCAGCAGCTTAAACAGGGGGGGCGAGCAGTACTTC. This translates into CASSLNRGGEQYF.

There are many counts of this clonotype. The rearrangement uses TRBV6-2 or TRBV6-3 and TRBJ1-6; TRBD1 might be the D (5 bases). Germline-derived CDR1 and CDR2 are MNHEY and SVGEGT. The CDR3 contains 14 residues. The ends were cut back, 6 bases at V and 10 bases at J, with 16 bases in the middle. CDR3 bases: TGTGCCAGCAGGCAGGGACCGGCGCCGTCACCCCTCCACTTT. Protein product: CASRQGPAPSPLHF.

This clonotype has a handful of counts. The chain couples TRBV28 to TRBJ2-7, with D perhaps TRBD1 (8 bases). The ends were cut back, 4 bases at V and 5 bases at J, with 18 bases in the middle. Looked up from germline, CDR1 is MDHEN and CDR2 is SYDVKM. The CDR3 length is 15 residues. The CDR3 nucleotides are TGTGCCAGCAGTTCCCTCAGGACAGGGAGGGACGAGCAGTACTTC. Protein sequence: CASSSLRTGRDEQYF. Full variable domain (remainder filled in from reference TRBV28 and TRBJ2-7): DVKVTQSSRYLVKRTGEKVFLECVQDMDHENMFWYRQDPGLGLRLIYFSYDVKMKEKGDIPEGYSVSREKKERFSLILESASTNQTSMYLCASSSLRTGRDEQYFGPGTRLTVT.